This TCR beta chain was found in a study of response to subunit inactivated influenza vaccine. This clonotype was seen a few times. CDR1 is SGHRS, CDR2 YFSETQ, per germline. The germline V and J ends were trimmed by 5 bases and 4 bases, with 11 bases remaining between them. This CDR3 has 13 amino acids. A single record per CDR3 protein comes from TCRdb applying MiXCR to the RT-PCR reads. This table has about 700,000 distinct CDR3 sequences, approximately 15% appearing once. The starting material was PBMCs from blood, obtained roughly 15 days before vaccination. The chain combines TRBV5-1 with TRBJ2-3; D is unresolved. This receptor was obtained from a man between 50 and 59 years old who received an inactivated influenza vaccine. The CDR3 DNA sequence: TGCGCCAGCAGGACCGGACGGCCAGATACGCAGTATTTT. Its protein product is CASRTGRPDTQYF.